A selection of T cell receptor beta chains follows, all from one sample in a study of cytomegalovirus exposure and HLA in healthy donors. Sequencing was performed with immunoSEQ multiplex PCR; in TCRdb, only in-frame clones are kept and a portion is missing. The sample lists approximately 130,000 clones; 77% were seen once. Source material: PBMCs. Every receptor here comes from a man in his late teens or twenties in good health and CMV-seropositive. Each CDR3 is given with its conserved first and last residue. The D gene is left open where the match is weak. Clone size, where shown, is once, few, many, or a class for clones that have expanded.

clone_size j_call d_call v_call cdr3_aa cdr3_nt
NA TRBJ2-5 TRBD2 TRBV30 CAWSGLAMETQYF TGTGCCTGGAGTGGACTAGCTATGGAGACCCAGTACTTC
once TRBJ1-3 NA TRBV30 CAWRTRAAPILRNTIYF TGTGCCTGGAGAACACGCGCGGCGCCAATACTTAGAAACACCATATATTTT
NA TRBJ2-3 TRBD2 TRBV5-1 CASSLGTSGTDTQYF TGCGCCAGCAGCTTAGGGACTAGCGGCACAGATACGCAGTATTTT
NA TRBJ2-7 TRBD2 TRBV6-6 CASSPGTILYEQYF TGTGCCAGCAGCCCCGGGACTATCCTGTACGAGCAGTACTTC
once TRBJ2-7 NA TRBV6-1 CASSEARYEQYF TGTGCCAGCAGCGAAGCGCGATACGAGCAGTACTTC
NA TRBJ1-2 NA TRBV4-1 CASSQVLSEEGYTF TGCGCCAGCAGCCAAGTTCTGTCGGAGGAAGGCTACACCTTC
few TRBJ2-5 TRBD2 TRBV6-6 CASSYSGLAEETQYF TGTGCCAGCAGTTACTCGGGACTAGCGGAAGAGACCCAGTACTTC
NA TRBJ1-5 NA TRBV6-5 CASSPSPSGDQPQHF TGTGCCAGCAGCCCTAGCCCTTCTGGGGATCAGCCCCAGCATTTT
NA TRBJ2-7 TRBD1 TRBV5-1 CASSLQDQQGAEQYF TGCGCCAGCAGCTTGCAGGATCAACAGGGGGCTGAGCAGTACTTC
few TRBJ1-2 NA TRBV18 CASSPATANYGYTF TGTGCCAGCTCACCAGCGACAGCTAACTATGGCTACACCTTC
once TRBJ2-2 TRBD2 TRBV7-6 CASSLGLAGVTGELFF TGTGCCAGCAGCTTAGGACTAGCGGGAGTCACCGGGGAGCTGTTTTTT
NA TRBJ2-7 TRBD2 TRBV15 CATSWGLAGGPYYEQYF TGTGCCACCAGCTGGGGACTAGCGGGAGGGCCTTACTACGAGCAGTACTTC
NA TRBJ2-3 NA TRBV14 CASSQRVQGGHTDTQYF TGTGCCAGCAGCCAACGTGTCCAGGGGGGCCACACAGATACGCAGTATTTT
NA TRBJ1-3 NA TRBV5-1 CASSPTGAPGNTIYF TGCGCCAGCAGCCCGACGGGAGCCCCTGGAAACACCATATATTTT
NA TRBJ1-2 TRBD1 TRBV11-2 CASSSPGQGIGGYTF TGTGCCAGCAGTTCTCCGGGACAGGGGATTGGTGGCTACACCTTC
NA TRBJ2-3 NA TRBV4-1 CASSPGTGIRTDTQYF TGCGCCAGCAGCCCCGGCACAGGGATTCGAACAGATACGCAGTATTTT
NA TRBJ2-1 TRBD1 TRBV7-6 CASSFRDRGNNEQFF TGTGCCAGCAGCTTCCGTGACAGGGGGAACAATGAGCAGTTCTTC
NA TRBJ2-7 NA TRBV7-8 CASSPGQSLPYEQYF TGTGCCAGCAGCCCCGGACAGTCCCTTCCCTACGAGCAGTACTTC
NA TRBJ1-2 NA TRBV28 CASSLSPHGYTF TGTGCCAGCAGTTTATCTCCTCATGGCTACACCTTC
NA TRBJ2-2 TRBD2 TRBV6-6 CASSPSGRMNTGELFF TGTGCCAGCAGTCCTAGCGGGAGGATGAACACCGGGGAGCTGTTTTTT
NA TRBJ1-5 TRBD1 TRBV19 CASSIGGTGVPQPQHF TGTGCCAGTAGTATAGGAGGGACAGGGGTCCCTCAGCCCCAGCATTTT
NA TRBJ1-3 NA TRBV6-5 CASSYAGTAGNTIYF TGTGCCAGCAGTTACGCCGGGACTGCTGGAAACACCATATATTTT
NA TRBJ2-2 NA TRBV14 CASSQDLPGTGELFF TGTGCCAGCAGCCAAGATCTACCGGGCACCGGGGAGCTGTTTTTT
NA TRBJ1-2 NA TRBV15 CATSRGQGNDYGYTF TGTGCCACCAGCAGAGGGCAGGGGAATGACTATGGCTACACCTTC
few TRBJ1-2 NA TRBV11-2 CASSLVSGSDYGYTF TGTGCCAGCAGCTTAGTGTCAGGGTCGGACTATGGCTACACCTTC
NA TRBJ1-1 NA TRBV15 CATSREYSGVDTEAFF TGTGCCACCAGCAGAGAGTACTCAGGCGTGGACACTGAAGCTTTCTTT
few TRBJ1-5 TRBD1 TRBV2 CASNRDSFNQPQHF TGTGCCAGCAACCGGGACAGTTTTAATCAGCCCCAGCATTTT
NA TRBJ1-1 TRBD1 TRBV27 CASSFQGGTEAFF TGTGCCAGCAGTTTCCAGGGGGGCACTGAAGCTTTCTTT
NA TRBJ1-1 TRBD1 TRBV4-2 CASSQGTGGGRTEAFF TGTGCCAGCAGCCAAGGGACAGGGGGTGGGAGAACTGAAGCTTTCTTT
NA TRBJ2-1 NA TRBV6-6 CASLAENEQFF TGTGCCAGTTTAGCAGAGAATGAGCAGTTCTTC
NA TRBJ1-1 NA TRBV29-1 CSVRTAVGTEAFF TGCAGCGTTCGGACAGCGGTGGGCACTGAAGCTTTCTTT
NA TRBJ1-5 NA TRBV6-5 CASSPPNQPQHF TGTGCCAGCAGCCCTCCCAATCAGCCCCAGCATTTT
NA TRBJ1-6 NA TRBV19 CASRPDSPYDSPLHF TGTGCCAGTAGGCCAGACAGCCCCTATGATTCACCCCTCCACTTT
NA TRBJ2-5 TRBD2 TRBV2 CASSEARSGRREGPETQYF TGTGCCAGCAGTGAAGCGCGTTCTGGTCGGCGGGAGGGCCCTGAGACCCAGTACTTC
NA TRBJ1-5 NA TRBV28 CASIPQGVSSNQPQHF TGTGCCAGCATACCACAGGGTGTCAGCAGCAATCAGCCCCAGCATTTT
NA TRBJ1-1 NA TRBV5-1 CASSLAPRGGTEAFF TGCGCCAGCAGCTTAGCCCCCCGGGGGGGCACTGAAGCTTTCTTT
NA TRBJ1-2 NA TRBV10-1 CASSEGGTYGYTF TGCGCCAGCAGTGAAGGGGGTACCTATGGCTACACCTTC
once TRBJ2-1 NA TRBV7-6 CASSLDISADRGEQFF TGTGCCAGCAGCTTAGATATAAGCGCCGACAGAGGTGAGCAGTTCTTC
NA TRBJ2-7 NA TRBV18 CASSPGRGTYEQYF TGTGCCAGCTCACCAGGACGAGGGACCTACGAGCAGTACTTC
NA TRBJ1-4 TRBD1 TRBV29-1 CSVGGQGSEKLFF TGCAGCGTGGGGGGACAGGGTAGTGAAAAACTGTTTTTT
NA TRBJ2-7 TRBD2 TRBV7-6 CASSQAPSGGRAYEQYF TGTGCCAGCAGCCAAGCCCCGAGCGGCGGGAGGGCTTACGAGCAGTACTTC
NA TRBJ2-3 TRBD2 TRBV7-9 CASSLAVREGLDTQYF TGTGCCAGCAGCTTAGCGGTGAGGGAGGGCTTAGATACGCAGTATTTT
NA TRBJ1-2 NA TRBV2 CASRTEALLPIAYGYTF TGTGCCAGCAGGACCGAGGCCCTTTTGCCAATTGCTTATGGCTACACCTTC
NA TRBJ2-2 TRBD1 TRBV5-1 CASSPWTGGSGELFF TGCGCCAGCAGCCCTTGGACAGGGGGATCCGGGGAGCTGTTTTTT
NA TRBJ1-4 TRBD1 TRBV7-8 CASSLRTGGNEKLFF TGTGCCAGCAGCTTAAGGACAGGGGGCAATGAAAAACTGTTTTTT
NA TRBJ2-5 TRBD1 TRBV5-6 CASSLYAGTGGGETQYF TGTGCCAGCAGCTTGTATGCGGGGACAGGGGGCGGGGAGACCCAGTACTTC
NA TRBJ2-7 NA TRBV9 CASSAPGTHAYEQYF TGTGCCAGCAGCGCCCCAGGCACCCACGCCTACGAGCAGTACTTC
NA TRBJ2-1 TRBD2 TRBV7-8 CASSLDPSGGLNEQFF TGTGCCAGCAGCTTAGATCCTAGCGGAGGACTCAATGAGCAGTTCTTC
NA TRBJ2-1 TRBD1 TRBV7-8 CASSLERDSEHEQFF TGTGCCAGCAGCTTAGAAAGGGACAGTGAGCATGAGCAGTTCTTC
NA TRBJ2-3 TRBD1 TRBV11-1 CASSLVVQGARADTQYF TGTGCCAGCAGCTTAGTAGTCCAGGGGGCGCGGGCAGATACGCAGTATTTT
NA TRBJ2-3 TRBD2 TRBV4-1 CASSQGTTSAYTDTQYF TGCGCCAGCAGCCAAGGGACGACTAGCGCGTACACAGATACGCAGTATTTT
NA TRBJ2-5 TRBD2 TRBV5-4 CASSLTSGRSWETQYF TGTGCCAGCAGTTTGACTAGCGGGAGGTCGTGGGAGACCCAGTACTTC
NA TRBJ1-5 NA TRBV13 CASSLGWRAGSNQPQHF TGTGCCAGCAGCTTAGGGTGGAGGGCAGGGAGCAATCAGCCCCAGCATTTT